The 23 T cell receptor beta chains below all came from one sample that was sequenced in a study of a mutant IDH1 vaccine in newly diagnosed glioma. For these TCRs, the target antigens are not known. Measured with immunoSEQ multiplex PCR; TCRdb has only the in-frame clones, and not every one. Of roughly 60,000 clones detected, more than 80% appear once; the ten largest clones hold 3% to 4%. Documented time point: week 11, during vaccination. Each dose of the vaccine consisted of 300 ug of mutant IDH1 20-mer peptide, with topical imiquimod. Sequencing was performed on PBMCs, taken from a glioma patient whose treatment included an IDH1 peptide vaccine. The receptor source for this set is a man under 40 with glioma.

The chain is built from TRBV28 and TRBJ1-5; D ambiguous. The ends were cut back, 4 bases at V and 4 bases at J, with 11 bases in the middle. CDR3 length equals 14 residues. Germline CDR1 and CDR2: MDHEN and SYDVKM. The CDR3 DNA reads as TGTGCCAGCAGTTCACCGGGATTTAATCAGCCCCAGCATTTT. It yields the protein CASSSPGFNQPQHF.

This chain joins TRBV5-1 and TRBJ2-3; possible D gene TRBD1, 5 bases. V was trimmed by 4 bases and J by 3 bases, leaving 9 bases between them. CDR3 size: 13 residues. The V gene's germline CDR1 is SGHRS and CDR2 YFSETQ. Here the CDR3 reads CASSISGTDTQYF. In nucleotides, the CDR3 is TGCGCCAGCAGCATCTCAGGGACAGATACGCAGTATTTT. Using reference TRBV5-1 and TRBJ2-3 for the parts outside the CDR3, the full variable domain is KAGVTQTPRYLIKTRGQQVTLSCSPISGHRSVSWYQQTPGQGLQFLFEYFSETQRNKGNFPGRFSGRQFSNSRSEMNVSTLELGDSALYLCASSISGTDTQYFGPGTRLTVL.

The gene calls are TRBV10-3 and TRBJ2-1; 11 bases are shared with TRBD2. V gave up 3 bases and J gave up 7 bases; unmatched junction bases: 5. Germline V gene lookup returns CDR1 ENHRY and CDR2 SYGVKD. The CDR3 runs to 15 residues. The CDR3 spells CAISDTTSGSNEQFF. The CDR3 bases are TGTGCCATCAGTGACACTACTAGCGGGAGTAATGAGCAGTTCTTC.

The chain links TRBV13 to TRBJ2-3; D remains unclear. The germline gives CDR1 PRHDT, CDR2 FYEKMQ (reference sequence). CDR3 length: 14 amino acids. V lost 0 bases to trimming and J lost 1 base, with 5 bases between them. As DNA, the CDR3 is TGTGCCAGCAGCTTAGGGGCTCGCACAGATACGCAGTATTTT. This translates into CASSLGARTDTQYF.

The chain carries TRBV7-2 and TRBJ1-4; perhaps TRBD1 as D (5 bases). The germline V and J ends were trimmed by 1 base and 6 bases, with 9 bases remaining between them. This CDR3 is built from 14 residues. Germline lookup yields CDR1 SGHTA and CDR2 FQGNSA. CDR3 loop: CASSLVAGDEKLFF. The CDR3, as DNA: TGTGCCAGCAGCTTAGTAGCGGGGGATGAAAAACTGTTTTTT.

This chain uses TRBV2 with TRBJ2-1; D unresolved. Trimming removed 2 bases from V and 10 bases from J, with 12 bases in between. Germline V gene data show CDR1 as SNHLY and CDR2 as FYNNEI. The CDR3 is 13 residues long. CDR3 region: CASSENKAMEQFF. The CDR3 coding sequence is TGTGCCAGCAGTGAAAATAAGGCGATGGAGCAGTTCTTC. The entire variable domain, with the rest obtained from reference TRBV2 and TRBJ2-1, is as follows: EPEVTQTPSHQVTQMGQEVILRCVPISNHLYFYWYRQILGQKVEFLVSFYNNEISEKSEIFDDQFSVERPDGSNFTLKIRSTKLEDSAMYFCASSENKAMEQFFGPGTRLTVL.

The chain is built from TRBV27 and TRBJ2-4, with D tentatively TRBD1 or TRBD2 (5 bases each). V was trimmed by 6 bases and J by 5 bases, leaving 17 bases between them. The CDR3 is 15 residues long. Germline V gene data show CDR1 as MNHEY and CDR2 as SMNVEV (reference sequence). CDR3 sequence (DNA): TGTGCCAGCAGCCCTACTAGACGGGGCCAAAACATTCAGTACTTC. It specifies CASSPTRRGQNIQYF.

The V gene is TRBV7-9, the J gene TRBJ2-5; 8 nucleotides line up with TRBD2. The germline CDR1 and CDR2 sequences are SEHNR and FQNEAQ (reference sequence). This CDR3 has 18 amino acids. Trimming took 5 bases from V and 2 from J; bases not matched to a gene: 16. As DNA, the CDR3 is TGTGCCAGCAGCCACAACCGGGGCGCGGGAGGTTATCAAGAGACCCAGTACTTC. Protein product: CASSHNRGAGGYQETQYF. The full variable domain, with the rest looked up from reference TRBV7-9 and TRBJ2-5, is DTGVSQNPRHKITKRGQNVTFRCDPISEHNRLYWYRQTLGQGPEFLTYFQNEAQLEKSRLLSDRFSAERPKGSFSTLEIQRTEQGDSAMYLCASSHNRGAGGYQETQYFGPGTRLLVL.

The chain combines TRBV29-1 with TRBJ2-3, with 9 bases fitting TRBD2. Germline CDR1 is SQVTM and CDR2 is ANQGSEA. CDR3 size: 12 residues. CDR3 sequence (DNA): TGCGCGGGAGGGGAGGGGTCAGATACGCAGTATTTT. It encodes CAGGEGSDTQYF.

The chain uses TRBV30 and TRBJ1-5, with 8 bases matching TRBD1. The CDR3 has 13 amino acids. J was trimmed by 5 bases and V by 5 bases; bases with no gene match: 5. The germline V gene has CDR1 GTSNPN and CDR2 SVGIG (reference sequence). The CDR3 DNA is TGTGCCTGGGCGACAGGGGTAGATCAGCCCCAGCATTTT. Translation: CAWATGVDQPQHF.

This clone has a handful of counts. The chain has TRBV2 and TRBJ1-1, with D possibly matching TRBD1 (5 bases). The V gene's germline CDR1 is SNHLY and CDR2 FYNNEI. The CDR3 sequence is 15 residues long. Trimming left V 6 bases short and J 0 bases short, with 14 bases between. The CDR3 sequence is CASSLGGNMNTEAFF. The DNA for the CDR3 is TGTGCCAGCAGCCTTGGGGGAAACATGAACACTGAAGCTTTCTTT.

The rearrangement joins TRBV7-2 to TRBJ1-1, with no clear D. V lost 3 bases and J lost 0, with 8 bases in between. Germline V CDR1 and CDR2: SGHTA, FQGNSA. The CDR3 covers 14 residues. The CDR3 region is CASSLGPMNTEAFF. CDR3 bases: TGTGCCAGCAGCTTGGGCCCAATGAACACTGAAGCTTTCTTT.

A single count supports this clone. As DNA, the CDR3 is TGTGCCATCAGTGAGTCGGCAGGTGAAGCTTTCTTT. Translating it yields CAISESAGEAFF. The chain has TRBV10-3 and TRBJ1-1; D is uncertain. Germline CDR1 and CDR2: ENHRY and SYGVKD. V was shortened by 0 bases and J by 7 bases, with 6 bases between the two germline ends. This CDR3 is 12 amino acids long.

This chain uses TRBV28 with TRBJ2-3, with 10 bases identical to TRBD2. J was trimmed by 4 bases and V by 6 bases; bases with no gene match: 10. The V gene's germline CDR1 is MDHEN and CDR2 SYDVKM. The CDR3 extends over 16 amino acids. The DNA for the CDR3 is TGTGCCAGCAGCTGGAGCGGGGGGGCGACTTCAGATACGCAGTATTTT. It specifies CASSWSGGATSDTQYF. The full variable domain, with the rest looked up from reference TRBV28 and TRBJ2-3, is DVKVTQSSRYLVKRTGEKVFLECVQDMDHENMFWYRQDPGLGLRLIYFSYDVKMKEKGDIPEGYSVSREKKERFSLILESASTNQTSMYLCASSWSGGATSDTQYFGPGTRLTVL.

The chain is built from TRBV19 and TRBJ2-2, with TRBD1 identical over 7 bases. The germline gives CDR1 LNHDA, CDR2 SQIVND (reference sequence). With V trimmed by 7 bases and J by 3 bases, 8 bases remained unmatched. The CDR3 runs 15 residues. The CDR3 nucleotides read TGTGCCAGTATACCCCACAGGGGAGACACCGGGGAGCTGTTTTTT. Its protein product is CASIPHRGDTGELFF.

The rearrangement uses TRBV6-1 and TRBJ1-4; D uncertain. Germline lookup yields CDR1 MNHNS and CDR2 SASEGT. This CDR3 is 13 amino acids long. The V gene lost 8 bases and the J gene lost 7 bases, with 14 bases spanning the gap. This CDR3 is CASAPVRGEKLFF. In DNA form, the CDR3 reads TGTGCCAGCGCACCTGTCCGGGGTGAAAAACTGTTTTTT.

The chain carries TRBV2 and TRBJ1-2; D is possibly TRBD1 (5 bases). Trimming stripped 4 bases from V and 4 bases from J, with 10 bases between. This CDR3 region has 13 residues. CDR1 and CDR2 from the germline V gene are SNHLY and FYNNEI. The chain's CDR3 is CASSAGLSYGYTF. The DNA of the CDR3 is TGTGCCAGCAGTGCGGGACTATCCTATGGCTACACCTTC.

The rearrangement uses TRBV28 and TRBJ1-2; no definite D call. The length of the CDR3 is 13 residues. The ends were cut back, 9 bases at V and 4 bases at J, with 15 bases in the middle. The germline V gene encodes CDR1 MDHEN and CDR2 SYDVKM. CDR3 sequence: CASRTESAYGYTF. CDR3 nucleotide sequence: TGTGCCAGTAGGACGGAATCAGCCTATGGCTACACCTTC.

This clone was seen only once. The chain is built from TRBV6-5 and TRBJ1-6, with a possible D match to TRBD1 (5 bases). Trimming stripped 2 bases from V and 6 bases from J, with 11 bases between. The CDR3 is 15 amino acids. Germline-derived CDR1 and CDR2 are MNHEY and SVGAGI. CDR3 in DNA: TGTGCCAGCAGTTACAATCGGGACCGTAATTCACCCCTCCACTTT. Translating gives CASSYNRDRNSPLHF.

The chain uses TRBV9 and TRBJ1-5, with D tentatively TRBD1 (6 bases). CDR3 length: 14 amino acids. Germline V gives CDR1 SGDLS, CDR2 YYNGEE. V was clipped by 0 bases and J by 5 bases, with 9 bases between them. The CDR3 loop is CASSVGTAHQPQHF. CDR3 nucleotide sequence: TGTGCCAGCAGCGTAGGGACAGCCCATCAGCCCCAGCATTTT. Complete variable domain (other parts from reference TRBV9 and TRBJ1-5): DSGVTQTPKHLITATGQRVTLRCSPRSGDLSVYWYQQSLDQGLQFLIQYYNGEERAKGNILERFSAQQFPDLHSELNLSSLELGDSALYFCASSVGTAHQPQHFGDGTRLSIL.

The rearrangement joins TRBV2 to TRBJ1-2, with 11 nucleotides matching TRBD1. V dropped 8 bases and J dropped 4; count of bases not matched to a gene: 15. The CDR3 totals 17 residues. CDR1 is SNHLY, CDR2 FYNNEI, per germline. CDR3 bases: TGTGCCAGCCCCGCCCGCACTCGGGACAGGGGGTTCTATGGCTACACCTTC. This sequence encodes CASPARTRDRGFYGYTF.

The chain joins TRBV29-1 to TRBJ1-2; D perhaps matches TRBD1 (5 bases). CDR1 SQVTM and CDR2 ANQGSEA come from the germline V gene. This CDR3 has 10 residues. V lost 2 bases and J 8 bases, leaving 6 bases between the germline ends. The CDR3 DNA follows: TGCAGCGTTGAACAGGGAGGCTACACCTTC. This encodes CSVEQGGYTF.

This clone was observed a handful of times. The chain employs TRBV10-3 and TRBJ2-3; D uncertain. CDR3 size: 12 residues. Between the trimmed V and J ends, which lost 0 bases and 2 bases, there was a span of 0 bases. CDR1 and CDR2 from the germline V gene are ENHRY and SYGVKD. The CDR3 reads CAISESTDTQYF. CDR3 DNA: TGTGCCATCAGTGAGTCCACAGATACGCAGTATTTT.